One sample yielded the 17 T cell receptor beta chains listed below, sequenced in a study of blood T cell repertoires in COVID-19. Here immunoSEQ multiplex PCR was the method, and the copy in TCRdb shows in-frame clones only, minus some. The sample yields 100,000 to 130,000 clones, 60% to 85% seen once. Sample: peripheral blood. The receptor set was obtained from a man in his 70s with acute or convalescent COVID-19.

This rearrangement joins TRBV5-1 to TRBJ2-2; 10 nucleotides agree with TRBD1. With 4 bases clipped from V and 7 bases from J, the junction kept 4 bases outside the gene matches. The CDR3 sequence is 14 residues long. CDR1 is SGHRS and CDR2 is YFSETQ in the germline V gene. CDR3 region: CASSGTGVNGELFF. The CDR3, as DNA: TGCGCCAGCAGCGGGACAGGGGTTAACGGGGAGCTGTTTTTT.

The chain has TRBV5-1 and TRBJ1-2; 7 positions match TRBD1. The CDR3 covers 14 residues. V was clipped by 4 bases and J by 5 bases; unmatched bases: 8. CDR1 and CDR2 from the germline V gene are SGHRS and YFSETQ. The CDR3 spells CASSPEGTAYGYTF. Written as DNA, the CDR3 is TGCGCCAGCAGCCCGGAGGGGACAGCTTATGGCTACACCTTC. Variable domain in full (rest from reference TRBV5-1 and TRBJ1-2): KAGVTQTPRYLIKTRGQQVTLSCSPISGHRSVSWYQQTPGQGLQFLFEYFSETQRNKGNFPGRFSGRQFSNSRSEMNVSTLELGDSALYLCASSPEGTAYGYTFGSGTRLTVV.

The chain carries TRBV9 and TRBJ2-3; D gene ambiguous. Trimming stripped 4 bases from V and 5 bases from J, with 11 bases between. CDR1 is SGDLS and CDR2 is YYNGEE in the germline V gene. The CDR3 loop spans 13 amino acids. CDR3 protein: CASSPEPGDTQYF. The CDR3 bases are TGTGCCAGCAGCCCAGAGCCAGGAGATACGCAGTATTTT.

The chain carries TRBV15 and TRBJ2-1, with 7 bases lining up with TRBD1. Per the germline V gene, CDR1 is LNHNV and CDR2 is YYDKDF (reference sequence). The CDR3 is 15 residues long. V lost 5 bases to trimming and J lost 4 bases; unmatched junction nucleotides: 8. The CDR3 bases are TGTGCCACCAGCGACAGGGCTCACGCATACAATGAGCAGTTCTTC. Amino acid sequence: CATSDRAHAYNEQFF.

CDR3 nucleotide sequence: TGTGCCAGCAGCAAAGGGGCCAATCAGCCCCAGCATTTT. It is translated as CASSKGANQPQHF. This chain connects TRBV14 to TRBJ1-5; tentative D call: TRBD1 (5 bases). Germline CDR1 is SGHDN and CDR2 is FVKESK. V dropped 5 bases and J dropped 3 bases, with 8 bases sitting between them. The CDR3 covers 13 residues. Variable domain in full (rest from reference TRBV14 and TRBJ1-5): EAGVTQFPSHSVIEKGQTVTLRCDPISGHDNLYWYRRVMGKEIKFLLHFVKESKQDESGMPNNRFLAERTGGTYSTLKVQPAELEDSGVYFCASSKGANQPQHFGDGTRLSIL.

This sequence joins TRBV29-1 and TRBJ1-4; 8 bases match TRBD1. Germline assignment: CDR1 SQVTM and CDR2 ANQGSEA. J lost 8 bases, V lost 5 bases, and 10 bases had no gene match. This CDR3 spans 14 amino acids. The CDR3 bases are TGCAGCGTTACTAGGACAGGGCAAAGCGAAAAACTGTTTTTT. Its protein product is CSVTRTGQSEKLFF.

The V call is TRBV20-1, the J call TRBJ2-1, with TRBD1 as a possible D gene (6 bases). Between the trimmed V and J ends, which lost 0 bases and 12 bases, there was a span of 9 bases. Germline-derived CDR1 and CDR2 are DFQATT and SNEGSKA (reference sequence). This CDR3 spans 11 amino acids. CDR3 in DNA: TGCAGTGCTAGAGATATGACAGGGCAGTTCTTC. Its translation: CSARDMTGQFF.

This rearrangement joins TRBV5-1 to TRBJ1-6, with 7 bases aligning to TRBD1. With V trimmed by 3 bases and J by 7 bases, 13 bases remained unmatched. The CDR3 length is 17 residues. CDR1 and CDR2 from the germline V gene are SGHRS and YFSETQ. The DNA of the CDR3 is TGCGCCAGCAGCTCTGAGGTCAGGGGGGCGAGGAATTCACCCCTCCACTTT. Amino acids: CASSSEVRGARNSPLHF.

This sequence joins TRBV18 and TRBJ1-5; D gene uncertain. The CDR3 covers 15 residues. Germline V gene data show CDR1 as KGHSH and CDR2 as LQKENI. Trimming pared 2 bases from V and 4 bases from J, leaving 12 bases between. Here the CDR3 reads CASSPMREGNQPQHF. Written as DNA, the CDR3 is TGTGCCAGCTCACCAATGAGGGAAGGTAATCAGCCCCAGCATTTT. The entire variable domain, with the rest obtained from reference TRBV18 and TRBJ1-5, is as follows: NAGVMQNPRHLVRRRGQEARLRCSPMKGHSHVYWYRQLPEEGLKFMVYLQKENIIDESGMPKERFSAEFPKEGPSILRIQQVVRGDSAAYFCASSPMREGNQPQHFGDGTRLSIL.

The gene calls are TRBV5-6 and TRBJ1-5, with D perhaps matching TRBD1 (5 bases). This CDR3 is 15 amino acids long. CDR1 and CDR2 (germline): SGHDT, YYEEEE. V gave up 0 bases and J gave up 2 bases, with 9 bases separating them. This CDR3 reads CASSLAGMGNQPQHF. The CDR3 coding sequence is TGTGCCAGCAGCTTGGCAGGGATGGGCAATCAGCCCCAGCATTTT.

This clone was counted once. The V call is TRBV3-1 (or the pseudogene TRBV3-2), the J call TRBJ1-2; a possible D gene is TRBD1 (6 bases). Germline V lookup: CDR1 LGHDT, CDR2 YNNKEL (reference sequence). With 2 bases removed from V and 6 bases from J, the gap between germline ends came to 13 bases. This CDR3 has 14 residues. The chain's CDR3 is CASSQRGQSHGYTF. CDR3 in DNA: TGTGCCAGCAGCCAACGAGGACAGAGCCATGGCTACACCTTC.

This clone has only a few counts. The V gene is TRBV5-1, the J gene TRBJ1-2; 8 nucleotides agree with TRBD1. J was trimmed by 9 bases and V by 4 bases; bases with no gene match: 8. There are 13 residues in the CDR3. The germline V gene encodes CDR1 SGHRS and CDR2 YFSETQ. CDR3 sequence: CASSQGAAGSYTF. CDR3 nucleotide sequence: TGCGCCAGCAGCCAGGGGGCCGCGGGGAGCTACACCTTC.

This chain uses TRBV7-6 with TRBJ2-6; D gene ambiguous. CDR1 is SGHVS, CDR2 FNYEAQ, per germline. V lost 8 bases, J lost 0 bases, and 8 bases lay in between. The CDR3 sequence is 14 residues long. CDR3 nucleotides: TGTGCCAGCGGCCACTACTCTGGGGCCAACGTCCTGACTTTC. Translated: CASGHYSGANVLTF.

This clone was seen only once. CDR3 sequence: CASSPRPRGNTEAFF. In DNA, the CDR3 is TGTGCCAGCAGCCCACGACCAAGAGGGAACACTGAAGCTTTCTTT. The V call is TRBV7-8, the J call TRBJ1-1, with D unresolved. V dropped 5 bases and J dropped 1 base, with 14 bases sitting between them. Looked up from germline, CDR1 is SGHVS and CDR2 is FQNEAQ. The CDR3 is 15 amino acids.

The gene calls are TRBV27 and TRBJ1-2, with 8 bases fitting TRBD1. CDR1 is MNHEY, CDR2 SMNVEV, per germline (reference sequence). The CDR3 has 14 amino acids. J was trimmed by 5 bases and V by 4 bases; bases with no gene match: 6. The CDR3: CASSSDREKYGYTF. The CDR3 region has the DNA TGTGCCAGCAGTTCGGACAGGGAAAAGTATGGCTACACCTTC.

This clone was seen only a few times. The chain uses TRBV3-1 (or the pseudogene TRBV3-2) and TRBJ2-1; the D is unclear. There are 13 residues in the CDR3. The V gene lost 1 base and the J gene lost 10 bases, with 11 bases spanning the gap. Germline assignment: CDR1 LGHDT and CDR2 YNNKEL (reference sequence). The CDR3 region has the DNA TGTGCCAGCAGCCAAGGTGTGTTTCGGGAGCAGTTCTTC. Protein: CASSQGVFREQFF.

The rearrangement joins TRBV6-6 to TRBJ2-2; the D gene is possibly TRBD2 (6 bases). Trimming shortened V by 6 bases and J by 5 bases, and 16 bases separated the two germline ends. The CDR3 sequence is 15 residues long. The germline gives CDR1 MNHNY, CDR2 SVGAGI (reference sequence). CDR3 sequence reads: CASRPNQLATGELFF. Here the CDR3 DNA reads TGTGCCAGCAGGCCAAACCAACTAGCAACCGGGGAGCTGTTTTTT.